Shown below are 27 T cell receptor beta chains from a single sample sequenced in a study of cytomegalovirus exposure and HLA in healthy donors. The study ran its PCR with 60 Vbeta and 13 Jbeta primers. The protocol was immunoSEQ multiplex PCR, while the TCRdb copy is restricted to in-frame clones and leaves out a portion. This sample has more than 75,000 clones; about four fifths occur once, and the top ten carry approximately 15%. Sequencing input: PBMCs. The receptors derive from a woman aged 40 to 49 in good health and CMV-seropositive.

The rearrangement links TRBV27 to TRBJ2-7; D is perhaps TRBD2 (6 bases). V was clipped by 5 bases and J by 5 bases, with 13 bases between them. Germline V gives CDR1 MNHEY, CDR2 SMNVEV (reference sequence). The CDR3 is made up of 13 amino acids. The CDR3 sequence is CASSVWGVDEQYF. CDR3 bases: TGTGCCAGCAGTGTGTGGGGGGTCGACGAGCAGTACTTC.

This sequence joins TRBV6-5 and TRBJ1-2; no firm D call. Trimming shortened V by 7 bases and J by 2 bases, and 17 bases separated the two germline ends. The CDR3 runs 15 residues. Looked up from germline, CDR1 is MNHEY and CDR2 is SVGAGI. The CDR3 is CASMRSPGENYGYTF. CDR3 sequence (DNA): TGTGCCAGCATGAGGAGTCCGGGAGAAAACTATGGCTACACCTTC.

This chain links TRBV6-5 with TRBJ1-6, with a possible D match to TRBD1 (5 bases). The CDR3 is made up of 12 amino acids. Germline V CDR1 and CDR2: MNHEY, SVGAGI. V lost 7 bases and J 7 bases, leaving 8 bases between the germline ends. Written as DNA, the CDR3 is TGTGCCAGCATGGACACAAATTCACCCCTCCACTTT. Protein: CASMDTNSPLHF.

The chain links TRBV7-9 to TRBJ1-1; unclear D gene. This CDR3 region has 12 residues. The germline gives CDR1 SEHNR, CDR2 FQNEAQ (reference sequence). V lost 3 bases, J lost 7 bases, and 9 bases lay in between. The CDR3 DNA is TGTGCCAGCAGCTTGCGGGAGGATGAAGCTTTCTTT. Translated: CASSLREDEAFF.

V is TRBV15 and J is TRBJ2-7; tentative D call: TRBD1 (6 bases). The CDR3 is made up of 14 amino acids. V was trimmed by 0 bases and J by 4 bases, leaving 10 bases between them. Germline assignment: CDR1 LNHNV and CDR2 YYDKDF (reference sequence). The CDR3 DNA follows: TGTGCCACCAGCAGAGAACCGAGGGGGTACGAGCAGTACTTC. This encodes CATSREPRGYEQYF. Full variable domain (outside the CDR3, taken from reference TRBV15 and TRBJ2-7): DAMVIQNPRYQVTQFGKPVTLSCSQTLNHNVMYWYQQKSSQAPKLLFHYYDKDFNNEADTPDNFQSRRPNTSFCFLDIRSPGLGDTAMYLCATSREPRGYEQYFGPGTRLTVT.

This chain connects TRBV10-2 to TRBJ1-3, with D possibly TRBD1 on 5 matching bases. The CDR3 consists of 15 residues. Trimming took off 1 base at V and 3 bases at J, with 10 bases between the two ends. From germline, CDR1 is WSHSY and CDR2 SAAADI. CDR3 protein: CASSEFQGFGNTIYF. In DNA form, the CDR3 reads TGCGCCAGCAGTGAGTTCCAGGGATTTGGAAACACCATATATTTT.

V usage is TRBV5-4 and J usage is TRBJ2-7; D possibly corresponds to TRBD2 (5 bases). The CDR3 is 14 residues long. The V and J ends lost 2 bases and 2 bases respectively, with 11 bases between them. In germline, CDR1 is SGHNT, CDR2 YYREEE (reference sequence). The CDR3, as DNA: TGTGCCAGCAGCTTTAGCGCCACCACCTACGAGCAGTACTTC. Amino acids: CASSFSATTYEQYF.

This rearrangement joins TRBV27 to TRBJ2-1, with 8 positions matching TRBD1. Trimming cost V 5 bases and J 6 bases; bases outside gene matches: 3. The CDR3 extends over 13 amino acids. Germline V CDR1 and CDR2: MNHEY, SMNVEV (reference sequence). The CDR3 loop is CASSLGTGNEQFF. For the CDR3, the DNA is TGTGCCAGCAGTCTGGGGACAGGCAATGAGCAGTTCTTC.

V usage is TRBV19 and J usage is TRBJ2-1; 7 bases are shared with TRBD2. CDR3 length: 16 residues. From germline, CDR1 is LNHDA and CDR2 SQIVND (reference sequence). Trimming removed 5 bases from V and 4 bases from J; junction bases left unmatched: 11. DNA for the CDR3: TGTGCCAGTAGTGGACGGGGGGACCGATTTTACAATGAGCAGTTCTTC. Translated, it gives CASSGRGDRFYNEQFF.

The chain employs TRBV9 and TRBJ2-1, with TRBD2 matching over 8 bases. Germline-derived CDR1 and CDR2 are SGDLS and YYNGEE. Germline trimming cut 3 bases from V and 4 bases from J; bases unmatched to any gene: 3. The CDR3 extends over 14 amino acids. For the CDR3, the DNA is TGTGCCAGCAGCGCGGGACTAGGGTACAATGAGCAGTTCTTC. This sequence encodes CASSAGLGYNEQFF.

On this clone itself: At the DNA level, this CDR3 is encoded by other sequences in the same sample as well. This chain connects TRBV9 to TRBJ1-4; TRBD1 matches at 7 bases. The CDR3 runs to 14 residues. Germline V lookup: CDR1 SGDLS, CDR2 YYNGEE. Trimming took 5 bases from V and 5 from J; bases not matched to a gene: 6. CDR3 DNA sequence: TGTGCCAGCAGTGTCGGGACAGTGAATGAAAAACTGTTTTTT. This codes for CASSVGTVNEKLFF.

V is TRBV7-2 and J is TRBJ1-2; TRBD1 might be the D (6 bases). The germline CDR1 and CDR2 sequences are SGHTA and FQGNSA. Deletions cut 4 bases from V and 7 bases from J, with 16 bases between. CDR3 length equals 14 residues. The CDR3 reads CASSSTGIPGGYTF. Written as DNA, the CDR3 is TGTGCCAGCAGCTCCACAGGGATTCCCGGTGGCTACACCTTC.

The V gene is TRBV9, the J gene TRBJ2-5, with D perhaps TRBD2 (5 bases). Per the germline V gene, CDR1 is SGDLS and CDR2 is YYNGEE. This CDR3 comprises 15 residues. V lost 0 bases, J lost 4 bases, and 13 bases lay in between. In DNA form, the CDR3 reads TGTGCCAGCAGCGTAGACTTGAGAGGGCGAGAGACCCAGTACTTC. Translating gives CASSVDLRGRETQYF.

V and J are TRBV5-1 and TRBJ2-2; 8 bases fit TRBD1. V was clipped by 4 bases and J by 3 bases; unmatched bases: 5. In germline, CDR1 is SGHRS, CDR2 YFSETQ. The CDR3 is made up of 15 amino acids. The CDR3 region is CASSPQGVDTGELFF. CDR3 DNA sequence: TGCGCCAGCAGCCCACAGGGGGTCGACACCGGGGAGCTGTTTTTT.

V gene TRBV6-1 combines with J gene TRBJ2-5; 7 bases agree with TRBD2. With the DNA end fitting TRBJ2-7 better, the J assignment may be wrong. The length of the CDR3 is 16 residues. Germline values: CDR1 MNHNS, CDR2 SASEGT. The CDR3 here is CASSVYLSGVSYEQYF. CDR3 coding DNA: TGTGCCAGCAGTGTGTACCTCAGCGGGGTATCATACGAGCAGTACTTC.

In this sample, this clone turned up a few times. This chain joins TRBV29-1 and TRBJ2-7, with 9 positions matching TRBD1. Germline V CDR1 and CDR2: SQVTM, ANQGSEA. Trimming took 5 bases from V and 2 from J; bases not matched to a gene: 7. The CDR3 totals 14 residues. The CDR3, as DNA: TGCAGCGTTATGGGACAGGGAAGCCCCTACGAGCAGTACTTC. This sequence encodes CSVMGQGSPYEQYF.

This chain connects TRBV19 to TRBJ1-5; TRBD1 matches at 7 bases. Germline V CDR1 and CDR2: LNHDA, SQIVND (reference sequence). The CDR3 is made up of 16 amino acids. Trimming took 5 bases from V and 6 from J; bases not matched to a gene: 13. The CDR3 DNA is TGTGCCAGTAGTCCCCATAAAGACAGGGTGGCTCAGCCCCAGCATTTT. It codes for CASSPHKDRVAQPQHF.

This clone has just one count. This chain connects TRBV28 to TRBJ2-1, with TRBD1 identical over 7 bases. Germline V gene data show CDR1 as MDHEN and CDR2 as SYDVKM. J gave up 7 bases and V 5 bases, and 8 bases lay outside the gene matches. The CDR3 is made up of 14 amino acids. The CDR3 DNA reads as TGTGCCAGCAGTGTAGACAGGGCAGGGAATGAGCAGTTCTTC. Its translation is CASSVDRAGNEQFF.

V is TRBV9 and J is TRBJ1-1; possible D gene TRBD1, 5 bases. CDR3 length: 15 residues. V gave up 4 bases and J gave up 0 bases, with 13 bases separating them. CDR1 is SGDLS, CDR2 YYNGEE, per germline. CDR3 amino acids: CASSPLGGMNTEAFF. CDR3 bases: TGTGCCAGCAGCCCGCTTGGGGGGATGAACACTGAAGCTTTCTTT.

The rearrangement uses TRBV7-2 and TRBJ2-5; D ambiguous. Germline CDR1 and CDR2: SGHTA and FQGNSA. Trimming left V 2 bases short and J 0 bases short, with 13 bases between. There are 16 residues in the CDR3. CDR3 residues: CASSLKIFGYQETQYF. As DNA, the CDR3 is TGTGCCAGCAGCTTAAAGATTTTCGGGTACCAAGAGACCCAGTACTTC.

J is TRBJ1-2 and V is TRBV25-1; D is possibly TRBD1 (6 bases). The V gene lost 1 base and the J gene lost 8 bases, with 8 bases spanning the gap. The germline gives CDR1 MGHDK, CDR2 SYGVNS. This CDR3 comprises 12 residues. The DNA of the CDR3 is TGTGCCAGCAGTGAATCGGGGGGCGGCTACACCTTC. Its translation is CASSESGGGYTF.

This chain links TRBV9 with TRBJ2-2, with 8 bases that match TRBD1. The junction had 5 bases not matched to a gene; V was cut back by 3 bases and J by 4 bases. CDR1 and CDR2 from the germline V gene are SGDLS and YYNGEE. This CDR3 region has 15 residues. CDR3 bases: TGTGCCAGCAGCGGACAGGGGTTATCCACCGGGGAGCTGTTTTTT. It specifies CASSGQGLSTGELFF. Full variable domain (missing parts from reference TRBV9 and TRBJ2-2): DSGVTQTPKHLITATGQRVTLRCSPRSGDLSVYWYQQSLDQGLQFLIQYYNGEERAKGNILERFSAQQFPDLHSELNLSSLELGDSALYFCASSGQGLSTGELFFGEGSRLTVL.

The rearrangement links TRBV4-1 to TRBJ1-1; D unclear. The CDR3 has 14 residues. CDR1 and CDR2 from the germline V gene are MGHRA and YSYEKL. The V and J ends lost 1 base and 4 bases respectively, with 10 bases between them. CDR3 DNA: TGCGCCAGCAGCCAAGGCGGCATACCCACTGAAGCTTTCTTT. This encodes CASSQGGIPTEAFF.

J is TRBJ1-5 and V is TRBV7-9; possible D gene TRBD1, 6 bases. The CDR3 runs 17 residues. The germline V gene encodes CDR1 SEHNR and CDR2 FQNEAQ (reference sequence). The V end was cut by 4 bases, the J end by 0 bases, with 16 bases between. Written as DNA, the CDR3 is TGTGCCAGCAGCTCGACAGGTGAGGGTGGTAGCAATCAGCCCCAGCATTTT. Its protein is CASSSTGEGGSNQPQHF.

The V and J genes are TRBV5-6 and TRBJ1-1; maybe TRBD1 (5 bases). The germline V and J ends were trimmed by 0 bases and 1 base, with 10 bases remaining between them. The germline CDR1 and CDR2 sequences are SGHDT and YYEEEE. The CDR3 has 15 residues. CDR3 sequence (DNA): TGTGCCAGCAGCTTGGAGGGGTTCGGGAACACTGAAGCTTTCTTT. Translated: CASSLEGFGNTEAFF.

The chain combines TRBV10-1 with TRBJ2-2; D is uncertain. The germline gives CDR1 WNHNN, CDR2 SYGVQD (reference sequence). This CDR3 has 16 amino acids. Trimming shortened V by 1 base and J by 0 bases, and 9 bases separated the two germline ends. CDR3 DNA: TGCGCCAGCAGTGAGTTGGCGACAACGAACACCGGGGAGCTGTTTTTT. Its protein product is CASSELATTNTGELFF.

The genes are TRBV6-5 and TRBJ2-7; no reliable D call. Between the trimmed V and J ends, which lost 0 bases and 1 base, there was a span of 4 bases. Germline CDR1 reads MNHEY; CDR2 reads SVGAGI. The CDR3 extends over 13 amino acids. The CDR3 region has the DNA TGTGCCAGCAGTTACTCTGTATCCTACGAGCAGTACTTC. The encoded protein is CASSYSVSYEQYF.